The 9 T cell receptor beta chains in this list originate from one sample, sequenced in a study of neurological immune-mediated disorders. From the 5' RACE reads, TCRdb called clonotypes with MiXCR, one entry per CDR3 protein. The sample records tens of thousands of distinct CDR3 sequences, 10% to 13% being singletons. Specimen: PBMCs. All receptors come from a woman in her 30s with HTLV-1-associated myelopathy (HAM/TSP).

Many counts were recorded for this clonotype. The CDR3 reads CSASPVREDYGYTF. For the CDR3, the DNA is TGCAGTGCTAGCCCCGTCCGGGAGGACTATGGCTACACCTTC. V and J are TRBV20-1 and TRBJ1-2; D is uncertain. The V gene lost 3 bases and the J gene lost 3 bases, with 14 bases spanning the gap. Germline loops: CDR1 DFQATT, CDR2 SNEGSKA (reference sequence). The CDR3 is made up of 14 amino acids.

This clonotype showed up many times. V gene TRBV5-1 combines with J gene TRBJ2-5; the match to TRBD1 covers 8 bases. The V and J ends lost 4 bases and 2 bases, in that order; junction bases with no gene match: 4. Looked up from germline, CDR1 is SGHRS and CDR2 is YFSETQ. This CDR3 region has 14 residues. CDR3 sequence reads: CASSRTGRQETQYF. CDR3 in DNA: TGCGCCAGCAGCCGGACAGGGCGTCAAGAGACCCAGTACTTC.

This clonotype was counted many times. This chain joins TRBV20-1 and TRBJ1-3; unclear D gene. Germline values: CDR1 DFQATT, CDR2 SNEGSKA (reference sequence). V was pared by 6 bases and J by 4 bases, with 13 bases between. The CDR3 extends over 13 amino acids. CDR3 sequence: CSASRPQGNTIYF. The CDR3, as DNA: TGCAGTGCCAGTAGACCGCAGGGAAACACCATATATTTT.

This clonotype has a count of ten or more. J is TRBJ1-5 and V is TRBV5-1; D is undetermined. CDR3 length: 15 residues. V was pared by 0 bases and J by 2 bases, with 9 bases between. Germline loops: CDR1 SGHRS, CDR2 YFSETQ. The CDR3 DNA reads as TGCGCCAGCAGCTTGGAGGGTTCGGGCAATCAGCCCCAGCATTTT. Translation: CASSLEGSGNQPQHF.

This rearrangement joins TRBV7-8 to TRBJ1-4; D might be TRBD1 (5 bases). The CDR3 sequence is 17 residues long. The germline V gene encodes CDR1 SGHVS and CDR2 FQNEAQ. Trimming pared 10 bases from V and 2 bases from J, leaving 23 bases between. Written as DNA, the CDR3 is TGTGCCATCAGTCGGGGCGGCCCGTTTAATACTAATGAAAAACTGTTTTTT. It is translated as CAISRGGPFNTNEKLFF. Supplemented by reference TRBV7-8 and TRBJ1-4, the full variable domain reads GAGVSQSPRYKVAKRGQDVALRCDPISGHVSLFWYQQALGQGPEFLTYFQNEAQLDKSGLPSDRFFAERPEGSVSTLKIQRTQQEDSAVYLCAISRGGPFNTNEKLFFGSGTQLSVL.

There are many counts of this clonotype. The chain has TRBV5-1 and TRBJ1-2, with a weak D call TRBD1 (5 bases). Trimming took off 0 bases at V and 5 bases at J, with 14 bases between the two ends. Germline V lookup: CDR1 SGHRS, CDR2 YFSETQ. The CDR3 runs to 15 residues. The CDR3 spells CASSLGGASRYGYTF. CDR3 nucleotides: TGCGCCAGCAGCTTGGGAGGGGCGTCTCGATATGGCTACACCTTC.

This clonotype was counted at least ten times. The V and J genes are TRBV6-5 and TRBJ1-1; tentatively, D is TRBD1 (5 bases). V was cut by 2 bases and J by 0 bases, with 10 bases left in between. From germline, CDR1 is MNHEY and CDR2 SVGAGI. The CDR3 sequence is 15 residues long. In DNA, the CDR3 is TGTGCCAGCAGTTACCCGGGACTGCTGAACACTGAAGCTTTCTTT. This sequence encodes CASSYPGLLNTEAFF.

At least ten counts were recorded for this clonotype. The CDR3 here is CASRTYTSGSYNEQFF. The CDR3 DNA follows: TGTGCCAGCCGAACTTATACCTCAGGGTCCTACAATGAGCAGTTCTTC. The chain employs TRBV6-5 and TRBJ2-1; perhaps TRBD1 as D (5 bases). Deletions cut 8 bases from V and 1 base from J, with 18 bases between. Per germline, CDR1 MNHEY and CDR2 SVGAGI. This CDR3 has 16 amino acids.

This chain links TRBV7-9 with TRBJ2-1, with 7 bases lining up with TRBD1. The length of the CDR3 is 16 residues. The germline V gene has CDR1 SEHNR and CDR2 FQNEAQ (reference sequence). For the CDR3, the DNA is TGTGCAAGAAGTTCTGACAGGGAACTGCACTACAATGAGCAGTTCTTC. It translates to CARSSDRELHYNEQFF.